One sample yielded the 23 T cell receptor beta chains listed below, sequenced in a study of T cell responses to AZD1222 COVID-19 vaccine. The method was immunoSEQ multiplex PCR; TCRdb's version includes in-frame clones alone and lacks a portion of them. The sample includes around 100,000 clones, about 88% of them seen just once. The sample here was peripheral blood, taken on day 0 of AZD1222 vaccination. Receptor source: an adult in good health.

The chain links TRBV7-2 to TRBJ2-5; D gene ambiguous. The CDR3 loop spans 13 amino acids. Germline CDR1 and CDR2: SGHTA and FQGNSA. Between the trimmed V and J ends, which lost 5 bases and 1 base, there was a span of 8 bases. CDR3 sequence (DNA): TGTGCCAGCAGCCGCCGGACCCAAGAGACCCAGTACTTC. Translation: CASSRRTQETQYF. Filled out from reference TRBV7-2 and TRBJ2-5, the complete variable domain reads GAGVSQSPSNKVTEKGKDVELRCDPISGHTALYWYRQSLGQGLEFLIYFQGNSAPDKSGLPSDRFSAERTGGSVSTLTIQRTQQEDSAVYLCASSRRTQETQYFGPGTRLLVL.

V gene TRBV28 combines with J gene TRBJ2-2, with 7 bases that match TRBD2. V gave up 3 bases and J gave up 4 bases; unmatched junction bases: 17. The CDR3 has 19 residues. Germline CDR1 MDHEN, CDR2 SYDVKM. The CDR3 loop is CASSLEEGLHKPSTGELFF. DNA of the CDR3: TGTGCCAGCAGTTTGGAAGAGGGACTACACAAACCTTCCACCGGGGAGCTGTTTTTT.

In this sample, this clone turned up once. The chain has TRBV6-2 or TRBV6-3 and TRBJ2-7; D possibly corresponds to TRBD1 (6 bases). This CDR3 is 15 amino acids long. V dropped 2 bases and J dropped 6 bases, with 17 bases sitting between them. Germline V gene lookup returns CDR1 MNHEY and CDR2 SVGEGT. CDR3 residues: CASSYVLFGQTEQYF. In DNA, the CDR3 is TGTGCCAGCAGTTACGTCTTGTTTGGACAGACCGAGCAGTACTTC.

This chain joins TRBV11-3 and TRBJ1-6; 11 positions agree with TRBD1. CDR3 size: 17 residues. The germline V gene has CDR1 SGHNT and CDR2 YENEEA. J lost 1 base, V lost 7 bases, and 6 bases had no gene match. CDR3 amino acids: CASTQGQGGSYNSPLHF. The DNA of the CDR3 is TGTGCCAGCACCCAGGGACAGGGGGGATCCTATAATTCACCCCTCCACTTT.

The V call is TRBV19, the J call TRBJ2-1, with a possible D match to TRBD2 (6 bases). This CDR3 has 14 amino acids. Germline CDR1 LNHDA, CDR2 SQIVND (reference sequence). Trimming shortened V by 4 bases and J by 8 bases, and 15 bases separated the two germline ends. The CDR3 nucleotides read TGTGCCAGTAGTACAGGCGGGGACGGACATGAGCAGTTCTTC. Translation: CASSTGGDGHEQFF.

The CDR3 region is CASSAYRVNTGELFF. The CDR3 DNA reads as TGTGCCAGCAGCGCATACAGGGTGAACACCGGGGAGCTGTTTTTT. This rearrangement joins TRBV3-1 (or the pseudogene TRBV3-2) to TRBJ2-2; a weak D match, TRBD1 (6 bases). Trimming cost V 5 bases and J 1 base, with 11 bases left between them. CDR1 LGHDT and CDR2 YNNKEL come from the germline V gene (reference sequence). The CDR3 is 15 amino acids.

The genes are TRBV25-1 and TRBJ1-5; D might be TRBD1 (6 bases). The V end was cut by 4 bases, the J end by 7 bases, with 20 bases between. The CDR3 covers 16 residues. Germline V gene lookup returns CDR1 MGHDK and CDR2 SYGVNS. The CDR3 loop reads CASSAPDSLLGQPQHF. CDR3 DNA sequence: TGTGCCAGCAGTGCTCCGGACAGCCTACTGGGGCAGCCCCAGCATTTT.

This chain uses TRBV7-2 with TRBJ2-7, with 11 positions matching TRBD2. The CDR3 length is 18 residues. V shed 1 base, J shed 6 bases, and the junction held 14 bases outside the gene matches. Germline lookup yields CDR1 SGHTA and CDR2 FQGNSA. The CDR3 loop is CASSLEPLAGGKGGEQYF. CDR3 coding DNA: TGTGCCAGCAGCTTAGAGCCCCTAGCGGGAGGAAAAGGGGGCGAGCAGTACTTC.

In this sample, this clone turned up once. CDR3 amino acids: CASSPPSAWNTEAFF. The CDR3 DNA reads TGTGCCAGCTCACCACCGAGCGCCTGGAACACTGAAGCTTTCTTT. V is TRBV18 and J is TRBJ1-1, with D unclear. Trimming removed 0 bases from V and 1 base from J, with 9 bases in between. CDR1 is KGHSH and CDR2 is LQKENI in the germline V gene. CDR3 length equals 15 residues.

CDR3 sequence reads: CASMGGTPGEKLFF. The CDR3 bases are TGTGCCAGTATGGGAGGAACCCCGGGGGAAAAACTGTTTTTT. The chain uses TRBV19 and TRBJ1-4; D is unresolved. Germline CDR1 reads LNHDA; CDR2 reads SQIVND (reference sequence). The V end was cut by 7 bases, the J end by 8 bases, with 17 bases between. The CDR3 has 14 amino acids.

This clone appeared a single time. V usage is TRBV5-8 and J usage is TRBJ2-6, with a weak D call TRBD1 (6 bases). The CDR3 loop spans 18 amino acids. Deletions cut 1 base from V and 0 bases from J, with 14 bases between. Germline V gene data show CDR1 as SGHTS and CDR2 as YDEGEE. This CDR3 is CASSLLTGGRSGANVLTF. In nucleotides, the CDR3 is TGTGCCAGCAGCTTGTTGACAGGTGGCCGCTCTGGGGCCAACGTCCTGACTTTC.

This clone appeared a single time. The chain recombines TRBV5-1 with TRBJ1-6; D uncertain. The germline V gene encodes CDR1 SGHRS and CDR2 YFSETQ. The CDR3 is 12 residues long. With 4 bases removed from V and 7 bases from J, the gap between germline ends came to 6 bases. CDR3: CASSLLNSPLHF. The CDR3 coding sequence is TGCGCCAGCAGCCTCTTGAATTCACCCCTCCACTTT.

DNA for the CDR3: TGTGCCAGCAGCCCCGAGGGTGGGATGAACACTGAAGCTTTCTTT. As protein: CASSPEGGMNTEAFF. The chain links TRBV27 to TRBJ1-1; D is unresolved. V shed 6 bases and J shed 0 bases, with 14 bases lying between them. Germline assignment: CDR1 MNHEY and CDR2 SMNVEV (reference sequence). The CDR3 consists of 15 residues.

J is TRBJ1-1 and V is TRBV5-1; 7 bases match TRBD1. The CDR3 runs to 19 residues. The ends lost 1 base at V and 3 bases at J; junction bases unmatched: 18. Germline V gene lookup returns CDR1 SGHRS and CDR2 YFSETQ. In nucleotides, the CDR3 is TGCGCCAGCAGCTTGAGACCGACAGGGACTTACGGAGAGGACACTGAAGCTTTCTTT. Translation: CASSLRPTGTYGEDTEAFF. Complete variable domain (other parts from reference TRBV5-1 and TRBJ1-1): KAGVTQTPRYLIKTRGQQVTLSCSPISGHRSVSWYQQTPGQGLQFLFEYFSETQRNKGNFPGRFSGRQFSNSRSEMNVSTLELGDSALYLCASSLRPTGTYGEDTEAFFGQGTRLTVV.

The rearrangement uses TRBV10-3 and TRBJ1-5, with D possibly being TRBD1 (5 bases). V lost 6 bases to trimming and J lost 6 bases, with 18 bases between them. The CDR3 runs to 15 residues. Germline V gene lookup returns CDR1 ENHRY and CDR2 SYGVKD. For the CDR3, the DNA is TGTGCCATCAGCCCGGCGAGGGGATTAGGTCAGCCCCAGCATTTT. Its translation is CAISPARGLGQPQHF.

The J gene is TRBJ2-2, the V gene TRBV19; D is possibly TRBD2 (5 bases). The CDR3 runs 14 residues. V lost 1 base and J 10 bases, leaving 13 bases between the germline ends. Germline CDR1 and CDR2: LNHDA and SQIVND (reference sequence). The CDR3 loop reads CASSIGPGREELFF. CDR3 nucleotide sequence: TGTGCCAGTAGTATAGGGCCGGGGAGAGAGGAGCTGTTTTTT.

CDR3 nucleotide sequence: TGTGCCAGCAGTTTATGGGGAGACAGGGGGTATCAGCCCCAGCATTTT. Its translation: CASSLWGDRGYQPQHF. The J gene is TRBJ1-5, the V gene TRBV28; TRBD1 agrees at 9 bases. The CDR3 length is 16 residues. V was clipped by 0 bases and J by 5 bases; unmatched bases: 5. Germline V gene sequence: CDR1 MDHEN, CDR2 SYDVKM.

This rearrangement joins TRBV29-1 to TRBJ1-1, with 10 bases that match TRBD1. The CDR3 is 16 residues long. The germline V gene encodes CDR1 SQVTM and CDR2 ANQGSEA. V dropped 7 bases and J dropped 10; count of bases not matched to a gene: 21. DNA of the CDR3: TGCAGCGGCAGTCCCGGGACAGGGGCTGGGATCCCTGGAGCTTTCTTT. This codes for CSGSPGTGAGIPGAFF.

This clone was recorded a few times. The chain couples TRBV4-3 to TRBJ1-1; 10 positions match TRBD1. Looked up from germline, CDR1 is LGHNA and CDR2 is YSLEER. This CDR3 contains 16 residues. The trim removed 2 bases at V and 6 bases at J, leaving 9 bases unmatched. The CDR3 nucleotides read TGCGCCAGCAGCCAAACTCCGGGACAGGGGATTGCTGAAGCTTTCTTT. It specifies CASSQTPGQGIAEAFF.

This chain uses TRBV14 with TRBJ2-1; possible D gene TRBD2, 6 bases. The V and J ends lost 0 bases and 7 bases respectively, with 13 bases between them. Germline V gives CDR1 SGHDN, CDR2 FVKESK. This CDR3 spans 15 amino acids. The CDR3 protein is CASSQDRRVLNEQFF. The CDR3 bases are TGTGCCAGCAGCCAAGATCGGAGGGTTCTAAATGAGCAGTTCTTC.

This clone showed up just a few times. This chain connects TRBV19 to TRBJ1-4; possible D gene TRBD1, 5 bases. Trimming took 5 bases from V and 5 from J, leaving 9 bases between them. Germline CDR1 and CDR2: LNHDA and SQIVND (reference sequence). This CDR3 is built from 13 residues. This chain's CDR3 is CASSRQLNEKLFF. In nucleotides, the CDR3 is TGTGCCAGTAGTCGACAGCTAAATGAAAAACTGTTTTTT.

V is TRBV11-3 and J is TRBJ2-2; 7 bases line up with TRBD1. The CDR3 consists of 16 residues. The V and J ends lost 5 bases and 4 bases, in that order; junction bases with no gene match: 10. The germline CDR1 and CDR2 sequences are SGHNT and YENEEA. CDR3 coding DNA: TGTGCCAGCAGCCAGGGACAAGGGACAGCCACCGGGGAGCTGTTTTTT. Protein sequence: CASSQGQGTATGELFF.

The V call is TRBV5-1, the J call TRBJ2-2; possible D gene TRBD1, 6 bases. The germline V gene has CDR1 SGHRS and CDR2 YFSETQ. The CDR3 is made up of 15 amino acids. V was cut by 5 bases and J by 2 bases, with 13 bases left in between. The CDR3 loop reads CASRTGTPNTGELFF. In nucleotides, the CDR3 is TGCGCCAGCAGAACCGGGACACCTAACACCGGGGAGCTGTTTTTT.